This T cell receptor beta chain was recovered during a study of regulatory T cells in long-lasting Graves disease. The time point: newly diagnosed GD, antithyroid drugs for less than 3 months. Making the TCR library involved RNA that had been extracted from PBMCs. iRepertoire HTBI primers and Arm-PCR of CDR3 regions built TCR beta libraries. TCRdb re-called the multiplex PCR reads with MiXCR, one entry per CDR3 protein. There are roughly 260,000 distinct CDR3 sequences in the sample; 18% occur only once, and around 13% lies in the top ten. This clonotype was seen at least ten times. Per germline, CDR1 DFQATT and CDR2 SNEGSKA (reference sequence). The CDR3 totals 14 residues. Trimming removed 3 bases from V and 0 bases from J, with 11 bases in between. The sample was also linked to a second study, of T cells in Graves' hyperthyroidism and ophthalmopathy.

The material sequenced was peripheral blood mononuclear cells (PBMCs), taken at new diagnosis, from a patient treated with antithyroid drugs. The sequence came from a woman younger than 45 with Graves disease. The chain joins TRBV20-1 to TRBJ1-1; the D gene is possibly TRBD1 (5 bases). The CDR3: CSARSGRVNTEAFF. The DNA of the CDR3 is TGCAGTGCTAGGAGTGGCAGGGTGAACACTGAAGCTTTCTTT.